These 17 T cell receptor beta chains came from one sample sequenced in a study of CXCR3-negative and CXCR3-positive naive CD8 T cells. Findings and limits, study-wide: CXCR3-positive naive cells had more hydrophobic TRB CDR3s than CXCR3-negative naive cells.

These receptors' antigens are unknown. The authors prepared UMI-labeled TRB cDNA libraries by 5' RACE. Using the 5' RACE reads, TCRdb records one entry per CDR3 protein without DNA. The sample table includes about 89,000 distinct CDR3 sequences. Sequences were obtained from naive CXCR3+ CD8+ T cells from blood. Regarding subset: CD45RO-CCR7+CD27+CD95- naive CD8+ T cells expressing CXCR3 (TNR3+). The receptors come from a human donor in good health. Some clones in this sample may be carry-over from other donors' samples.

The J gene is TRBJ2-3, the V gene TRBV28. The germline gives CDR1 MDHEN, CDR2 SYDVKM. This CDR3 spans 13 amino acids. The CDR3 sequence is CASSLGSTDTQYF.

V usage is TRBV19 and J usage is TRBJ2-1; TCRdb indicates TRBD2, and absent DNA this call remains unverified. The V gene's germline CDR1 is LNHDA and CDR2 SQIVND (reference sequence). The CDR3 runs to 17 residues. CDR3 residues: CASSLTSGGPLGNEQFF.

V gene TRBV10-3 combines with J gene TRBJ2-1; TCRdb names TRBD1, which stays unverified in the absence of DNA. Germline assignment: CDR1 ENHRY and CDR2 SYGVKD. The CDR3 is made up of 14 amino acids. This CDR3 reads CAIRGTGWANEQFF.

The V gene is TRBV2, the J gene TRBJ2-1; TCRdb picks TRBD2, but there is no DNA to check that call. Germline V gives CDR1 SNHLY, CDR2 FYNNEI. This CDR3 has 15 residues. CDR3 amino acids: CASSERDLAYNEQFF.

V usage is TRBV20-1 and J usage is TRBJ2-2; TCRdb gives TRBD1 as the D gene, but with no DNA this cannot be confirmed. This CDR3 spans 15 amino acids. Germline CDR1 reads DFQATT; CDR2 reads SNEGSKA (reference sequence). CDR3 protein: CSAEASTGVAGELFF.

The CDR3: CASTVTEPYEQYF. This chain uses TRBV6-2 or TRBV6-3 with TRBJ2-7; checking the TCRdb D call of TRBD2 is not possible without DNA. This CDR3 spans 13 amino acids. The germline gives CDR1 MNHEY, CDR2 SVGEGT.

The genes are TRBV12-3 or TRBV12-4 and TRBJ2-2; TCRdb indicates TRBD2, and absent DNA this call remains unverified. CDR3 length: 20 amino acids. The CDR3 region is CASSFGGTSGERVDTGELFF.

This rearrangement joins TRBV4-2 to TRBJ2-1. Germline values: CDR1 LGHNA, CDR2 YNFKEQ. The CDR3 extends over 13 amino acids. The CDR3: CASSQPLADEQFF.

The V call is TRBV10-3, the J call TRBJ2-2; TCRdb picks TRBD2, but there is no DNA to check that call. Looked up from germline, CDR1 is ENHRY and CDR2 is SYGVKD. The CDR3 spans 17 residues. CDR3 sequence reads: CAILKWTSGRATGELFF.

The chain has TRBV7-9 and TRBJ2-5; with no DNA, the TCRdb D assignment of TRBD2 cannot be verified. Germline V lookup: CDR1 SEHNR, CDR2 FQNEAQ (reference sequence). The CDR3 sequence is 13 residues long. CDR3 in amino acids: CAIETLPQETQYF.

The chain couples TRBV20-1 to TRBJ2-7; no DNA is available, so the TRBD1 call from TCRdb remains unchecked. CDR1 is DFQATT and CDR2 is SNEGSKA in the germline V gene (reference sequence). CDR3 length equals 16 residues. The CDR3 sequence is CSARDPGQGDGYEQYF.

V gene TRBV12-3 or TRBV12-4 combines with J gene TRBJ2-7; TCRdb's D call, TRBD1, is unchecked because there is no DNA. The CDR3 runs 14 residues. The CDR3 here is CASSLPGRPYEQYF.

This chain links TRBV7-9 with TRBJ1-4; TCRdb names TRBD1, which stays unverified in the absence of DNA. CDR1 and CDR2 (germline): SEHNR, FQNEAQ (reference sequence). This CDR3 region has 17 residues. CDR3: CASSPPLLGGANEKLFF.

V gene TRBV28 combines with J gene TRBJ2-1; TCRdb designates TRBD2, a call that cannot be tested without DNA. Per germline, CDR1 MDHEN and CDR2 SYDVKM. This CDR3 has 14 residues. CDR3 amino acids: CASNRAPGFNEQFF.

The chain employs TRBV28 and TRBJ2-4; lacking DNA, the TRBD1 call made by TCRdb goes unchecked. Germline CDR1 and CDR2: MDHEN and SYDVKM. There are 15 residues in the CDR3. The CDR3 is CASMEEGVAKNIQYF.

This chain joins TRBV12-3 or TRBV12-4 and TRBJ2-3; TCRdb reports TRBD1, a call that lacks DNA to check it against. The CDR3 is 14 amino acids. Here the CDR3 reads CASSPSRVALTQYF.

The chain couples TRBV28 to TRBJ2-1; no DNA is available, so the TRBD1 call from TCRdb remains unchecked. Per germline, CDR1 MDHEN and CDR2 SYDVKM. The length of the CDR3 is 16 residues. The CDR3 here is CASSPGSNSGYNEQFF.